Sequencing of this T cell receptor (beta chain) was carried out in a study of blood T cell repertoires in COVID-19. Assay: immunoSEQ multiplex PCR; the TCRdb copy retains only in-frame clones and omits some. The table shows roughly 280,000 clones, with around 86% occurring only once. Germline trimming cut 5 bases from V and 6 bases from J; bases unmatched to any gene: 7. Germline V gene sequence: CDR1 KGHDR, CDR2 SFDVKD. This CDR3 has 14 amino acids. This chain links TRBV24-1 with TRBJ2-5, with 8 bases that match TRBD2. The clonotype originates from a man younger than 35 with active or convalescent COVID-19. The sample comprised peripheral blood. The CDR3 loop is CATSAPGRGKTQYF. CDR3 nucleotide sequence: TGTGCCACCAGTGCCCCCGGGAGGGGAAAGACCCAGTACTTC.